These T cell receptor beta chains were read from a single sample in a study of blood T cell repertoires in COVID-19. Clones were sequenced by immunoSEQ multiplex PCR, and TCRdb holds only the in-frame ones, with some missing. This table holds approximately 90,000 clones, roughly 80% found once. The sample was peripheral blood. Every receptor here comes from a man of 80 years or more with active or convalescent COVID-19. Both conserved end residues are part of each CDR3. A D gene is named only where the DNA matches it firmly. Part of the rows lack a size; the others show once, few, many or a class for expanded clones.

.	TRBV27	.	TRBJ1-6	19	CASSLSSGGRTRGNSPLHF	TGTGCCAGCAGTTTATCGTCTGGGGGGAGAACCCGGGGGAATTCACCCCTCCACTTT
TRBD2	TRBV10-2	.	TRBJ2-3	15	CASRETSGRTDTQYF	TGCGCCAGCAGGGAGACTAGCGGGCGCACAGATACGCAGTATTTT
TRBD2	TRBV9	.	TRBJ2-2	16	CASSPRLAGNTGELFF	TGTGCCAGCAGCCCCCGTCTAGCGGGGAACACCGGGGAGCTGTTTTTT
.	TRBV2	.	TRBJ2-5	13	CASSEETGETQYF	TGTGCCAGCAGTGAAGAGACGGGTGAGACCCAGTACTTC
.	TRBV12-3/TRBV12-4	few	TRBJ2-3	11	CASSLRDTQYF	TGTGCCAGCAGTTTGAGAGATACGCAGTATTTT
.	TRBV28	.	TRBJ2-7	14	CASSGTGRGYEQYF	TGTGCCAGCAGTGGCACGGGGCGGGGCTACGAGCAGTACTTC
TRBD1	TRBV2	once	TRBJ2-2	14	CASRGPGTGTVPFF	TGTGCCAGCAGAGGACCTGGCACAGGGACAGTTCCGTTTTTT
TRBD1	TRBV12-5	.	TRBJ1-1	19	CASGLVLGTEGPLNTEAFF	TGTGCTAGTGGTTTGGTACTCGGGACAGAGGGCCCATTGAACACTGAAGCTTTCTTT
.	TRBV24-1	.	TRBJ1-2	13	CATSRGDNYGYTF	TGTGCCACCAGCAGGGGTGATAACTATGGCTACACCTTC
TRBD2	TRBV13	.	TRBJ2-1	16	CASSLERGAPYNEQFF	TGTGCCAGCAGCTTAGAGCGGGGGGCCCCCTACAATGAGCAGTTCTTC
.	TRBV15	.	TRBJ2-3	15	CATNPSEGGPGTQYF	TGTGCCACCAACCCCTCGGAGGGGGGGCCAGGTACGCAGTATTTT
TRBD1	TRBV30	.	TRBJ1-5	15	CAWSADRGLQQPQHF	TGTGCCTGGAGTGCGGACAGGGGGCTTCAACAGCCCCAGCATTTT
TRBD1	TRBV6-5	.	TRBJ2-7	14	CASLKWTGGLEQYF	TGTGCCAGCCTTAAGTGGACAGGGGGTCTCGAGCAGTACTTC
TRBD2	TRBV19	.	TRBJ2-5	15	CASSIGRGVQETQYF	TGTGCCAGTAGTATCGGGCGGGGGGTACAAGAGACCCAGTACTTC
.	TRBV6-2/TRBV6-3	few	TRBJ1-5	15	CASSYGGISNQPQHF	TGTGCCAGCAGTTACGGGGGGATTAGCAATCAGCCCCAGCATTTT
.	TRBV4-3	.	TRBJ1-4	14	CASSQGQGSEKLFF	TGCGCCAGCAGCCAGGGGCAGGGGTCTGAAAAACTGTTTTTT
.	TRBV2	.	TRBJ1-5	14	CASTDRIRNQPQHF	TGTGCCAGCACAGACAGGATCCGGAATCAGCCCCAGCATTTT
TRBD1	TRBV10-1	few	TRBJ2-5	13	CASSPGQQETQYF	TGCGCCAGCAGTCCGGGACAGCAAGAGACCCAGTACTTC